The clone carrying this TCR beta chain has a handful of counts. Some clones are missing from TCRdb's copy, which holds only in-frame ones; the method was immunoSEQ multiplex PCR. The top ten clones hold roughly a tenth of a sample with 300,000 to 400,000 clones, 73% of them seen once. The source of the sample is a study of shared clonotypes between healthy human individuals. V lost 8 bases and J lost 5, with 18 bases in between. Germline CDR1 LNHDA, CDR2 SQIVND (reference sequence). The CDR3 spans 14 residues. The chain uses TRBV19 and TRBJ1-2; tentatively, D is TRBD1 (5 bases). Source material: memory CD4+ T cells sorted from blood. This sample's subset: CD45RA-negative fraction. The clonotype was recovered from a man aged 25-40 years in good health. The CDR3: CASGVGQGGYGYTF. The CDR3 DNA reads as TGTGCCAGTGGTGTTGGGCAGGGAGGTTATGGCTACACCTTC.